These T cell receptor beta chains were read from a single sample in a study of T-cell reconstitution after alpha-beta-depleted transplantation in children. TCRdb passed the PCR reads through MiXCR, listing each CDR3 protein once. Altogether about half a million distinct CDR3 sequences are present, approximately 12% being singletons, with the ten largest covering more than 5.5%. This material consisted of PBMCs from the stem cell graft donor, taken from the stem cell graft. These receptors all stem from a human donor who donated a stem cell graft to a child with combined immunodeficiency. Each CDR3 is given with its conserved first and last residue. A D gene is named only where the DNA matches it firmly. The size of a clone is reported for some rows only, either as once, few or many, or as a class for expanded clones.

j_call clone_size v_call d_call cdr3_aa cdr3_nt
TRBJ1-4 many TRBV12-3/TRBV12-4 - CASSLSHEKLFF TGTGCCAGCAGTTTAAGCCATGAAAAACTGTTTTTT
TRBJ2-7 few TRBV12-3/TRBV12-4 - CASSFIGVGEQYF TGTGCCAGCAGTTTTATAGGGGTGGGGGAGCAGTACTTC
TRBJ1-5 few TRBV12-3/TRBV12-4 - CASTREGNQPQHF TGTGCCAGTACCAGGGAAGGCAATCAGCCCCAGCATTTT
TRBJ2-2 - TRBV9 TRBD2 CASSVATGGAEVGELFF TGTGCCAGCAGCGTAGCTACCGGGGGGGCCGAGGTCGGGGAGCTGTTTTTT
TRBJ2-1 few TRBV29-1 - CSDRGLSNEQFF TGCAGCGACAGGGGACTGTCAAATGAGCAGTTCTTC
TRBJ2-5 - TRBV15 TRBD1 CATSTSFRDRKETQYF TGTGCCACCAGCACATCATTCCGGGACAGAAAAGAGACCCAGTACTTC
TRBJ2-5 few TRBV7-2 - CASSLVISGPETQYF TGTGCCAGCAGCTTAGTTATTTCGGGGCCCGAGACCCAGTACTTC
TRBJ2-6 few TRBV27 - CASSFHSGSGANVLTF TGTGCCAGCAGTTTTCATTCGGGATCTGGGGCCAACGTCCTGACTTTC
TRBJ1-2 many TRBV5-1 TRBD1 CASSLDGQEVGYTF TGCGCCAGCAGCTTGGACGGACAGGAGGTTGGCTACACCTTC
TRBJ2-7 many TRBV7-2 - CASSLGRQSYEQYF TGTGCCAGCAGCTTAGGGCGGCAGAGCTACGAGCAGTACTTC
TRBJ1-5 - TRBV27 - CACGTWGRQPQHF TGTGCCTGCGGGACGTGGGGGCGGCAGCCCCAGCATTTT
TRBJ1-4 few TRBV12-3/TRBV12-4 TRBD1 CASSSPTGGTNEKLFF TGTGCCAGCAGTTCCCCGACAGGGGGGACTAATGAAAAACTGTTTTTT
TRBJ2-6 - TRBV4-2 - CASSQGAGSGANVLTF TGTGCCAGCAGCCAGGGGGCGGGGTCTGGGGCCAACGTCCTGACTTTC
TRBJ1-2 many TRBV28 TRBD1 CASSPTGTGHYGYTF TGTGCCAGCAGCCCAACCGGGACAGGACACTATGGCTACACCTTC
TRBJ2-1 many TRBV7-9 - CASSTINYNEQFF TGTGCCAGCAGCACAATCAACTACAATGAGCAGTTCTTC
TRBJ2-7 - TRBV6-5 - CASSYAESTGRCYEQYF TGTGCCAGCAGTTACGCAGAATCGACAGGACGGTGCTACGAGCAGTACTTC
TRBJ2-5 - TRBV20-1 TRBD2 CSAGTSGIQETQYF TGCAGTGCTGGGACTAGCGGGATTCAAGAGACCCAGTACTTC
TRBJ2-6 - TRBV11-2 - CASSLDQGRNSGANGLTF TGTGCCAGCAGCTTAGATCAGGGCAGGAACTCTGGGGCCAACGGCCTGACTTTC
TRBJ2-3 many TRBV12-3/TRBV12-4 - CASSAQGAPTDTQYF TGTGCCAGCAGTGCACAGGGAGCCCCCACAGATACGCAGTATTTT
TRBJ2-1 - TRBV12-3/TRBV12-4 TRBD1 CASSFRGGKGDEQFF TGTGCCAGCAGTTTTAGAGGGGGCAAGGGGGATGAGCAGTTCTTC
TRBJ2-2 many TRBV4-1 TRBD2 CASSGRERNTGELFF TGCGCCAGCAGTGGGCGGGAGCGTAACACCGGGGAGCTGTTTTTT
TRBJ2-5 few TRBV29-1 - CSAIEGLGETQYF TGCAGCGCCATAGAAGGGTTAGGGGAGACCCAGTACTTC
TRBJ2-7 - TRBV20-1 TRBD1 CSARWLGQGIEQYF TGCAGTGCTAGATGGCTGGGACAGGGGATCGAGCAGTACTTC
TRBJ2-1 many TRBV12-3/TRBV12-4 TRBD2 CASTGLAGGKGTYNEQFF TGTGCCAGCACGGGACTAGCGGGGGGGAAAGGCACCTACAATGAGCAGTTCTTC
TRBJ1-5 - TRBV11-3 - CARGVKSNQPQHF TGTGCCAGGGGGGTCAAGAGCAATCAGCCCCAGCATTTT